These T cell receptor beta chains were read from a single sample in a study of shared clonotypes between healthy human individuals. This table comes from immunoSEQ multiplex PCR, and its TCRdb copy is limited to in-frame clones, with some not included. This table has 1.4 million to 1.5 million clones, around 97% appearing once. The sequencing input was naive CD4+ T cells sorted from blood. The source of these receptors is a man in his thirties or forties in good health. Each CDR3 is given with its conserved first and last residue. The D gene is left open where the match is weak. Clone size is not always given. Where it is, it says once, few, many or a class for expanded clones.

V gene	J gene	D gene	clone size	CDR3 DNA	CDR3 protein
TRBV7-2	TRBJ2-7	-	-	TGTGCCAGCAGCTTAGATGGGCGTAGCATCTACGAGCAGTACTTC	CASSLDGRSIYEQYF
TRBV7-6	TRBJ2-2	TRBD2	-	TGTGCCAGCAGCTTAGAGACTAGCGGGATTGTCGGGGAGCTGTTTTTT	CASSLETSGIVGELFF
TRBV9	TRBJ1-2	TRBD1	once	TGTGCCAGCAGCGTAGGGGGACAGGGAGGCGGCTACACCTTC	CASSVGGQGGGYTF
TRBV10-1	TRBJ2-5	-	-	TGCGCCAGCAGTGACGGAGTAACAAACGGGACCCAGTACTTC	CASSDGVTNGTQYF
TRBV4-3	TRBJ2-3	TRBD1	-	TGCGCCAGCCTCAGGGACAGGCTCCCAGATACGCAGTATTTT	CASLRDRLPDTQYF
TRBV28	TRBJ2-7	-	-	TGTGCCAGCAGCTCGCCCTACGAGCAGTACTTC	CASSSPYEQYF
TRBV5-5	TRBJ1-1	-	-	TGTGCCAGCAGCTTGGACTGGATAGCTTTCTTT	CASSLDWIAFF
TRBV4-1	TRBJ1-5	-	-	TGCGCCAGCAGCCAAGGGGCCATTACGGGTAGCAATCAGCCCCAGCATTTT	CASSQGAITGSNQPQHF
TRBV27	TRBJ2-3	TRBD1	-	TGTGCCAGCAGTTTAAAAGGGACAGGGGGCACAGATACGCAGTATTTT	CASSLKGTGGTDTQYF
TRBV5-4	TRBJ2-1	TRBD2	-	TGTGCCAGCAGCTCGACTAGCCCCAACTACAATGAGCAGTTCTTC	CASSSTSPNYNEQFF
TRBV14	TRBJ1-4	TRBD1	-	TGTGCCAGCAGAAGGGACAGTCTTGCAACTAATGAAAAACTGTTTTTT	CASRRDSLATNEKLFF